This T cell receptor (beta chain) was documented in a study of T-cell memory formation after mild COVID-19. There are a few counts of this clonotype. TCRdb reprocessed the 5' RACE reads via MiXCR and lists one record per CDR3 protein. The sample consists of 410,000 or so distinct CDR3 sequences, about 25% of them appearing once. Germline V gene lookup returns CDR1 SEHNR and CDR2 FQNEAQ (reference sequence). CDR3 length: 13 amino acids. V gave up 5 bases and J gave up 5 bases, with 12 bases separating them. The sample taken for sequencing was PBMCs or a T cell subset sorted from them (not recorded which). V is TRBV7-9 and J is TRBJ2-5, with D hard to call. The source is an adult woman who had mild COVID-19 (a few samples of this study predate the infection). Cell type and time point are not known. The DNA for the CDR3 is TGTGCCAGCAGCCCCCATGCTCGGGAGACCCAGTACTTC. This codes for CASSPHARETQYF.